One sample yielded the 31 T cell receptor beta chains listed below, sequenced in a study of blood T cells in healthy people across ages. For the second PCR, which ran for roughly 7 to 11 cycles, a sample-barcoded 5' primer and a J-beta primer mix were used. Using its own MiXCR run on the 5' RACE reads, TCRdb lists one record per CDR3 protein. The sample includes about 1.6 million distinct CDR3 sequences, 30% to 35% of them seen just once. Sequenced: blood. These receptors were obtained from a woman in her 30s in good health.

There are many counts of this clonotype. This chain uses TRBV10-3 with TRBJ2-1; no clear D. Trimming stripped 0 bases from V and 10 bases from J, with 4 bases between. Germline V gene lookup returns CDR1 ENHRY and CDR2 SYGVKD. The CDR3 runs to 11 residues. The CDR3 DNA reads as TGTGCCATCAGTGAGTCTGAGGAGCAGTTCTTC. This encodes CAISESEEQFF.

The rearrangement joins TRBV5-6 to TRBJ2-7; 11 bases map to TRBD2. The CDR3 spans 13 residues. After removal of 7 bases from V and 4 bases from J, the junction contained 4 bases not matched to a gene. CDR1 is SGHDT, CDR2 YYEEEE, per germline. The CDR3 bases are TGTGCCAGCGAACTAGCGGGAGCGTACGAGCAGTACTTC. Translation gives CASELAGAYEQYF.

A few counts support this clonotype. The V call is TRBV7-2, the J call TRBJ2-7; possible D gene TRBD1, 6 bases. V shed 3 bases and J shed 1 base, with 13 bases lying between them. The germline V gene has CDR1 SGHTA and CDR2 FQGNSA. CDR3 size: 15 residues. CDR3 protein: CASSFKRDTSYEQYF. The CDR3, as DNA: TGTGCCAGCAGCTTTAAGAGGGACACTTCCTACGAGCAGTACTTC.

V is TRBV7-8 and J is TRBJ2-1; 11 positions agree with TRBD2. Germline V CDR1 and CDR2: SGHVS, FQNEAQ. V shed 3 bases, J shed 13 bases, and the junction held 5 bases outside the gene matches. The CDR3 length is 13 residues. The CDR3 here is CASSLETSGVQFF. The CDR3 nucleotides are TGTGCCAGCAGCTTGGAGACTAGCGGGGTTCAGTTCTTC.

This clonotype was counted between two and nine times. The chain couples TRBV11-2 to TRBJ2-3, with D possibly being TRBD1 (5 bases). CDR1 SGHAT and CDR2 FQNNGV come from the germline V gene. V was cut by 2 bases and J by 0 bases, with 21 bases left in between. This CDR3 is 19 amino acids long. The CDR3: CASSLHRSISPYSTDTQYF. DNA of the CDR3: TGTGCCAGCAGCTTACACAGGTCGATCAGTCCCTATAGCACAGATACGCAGTATTTT.

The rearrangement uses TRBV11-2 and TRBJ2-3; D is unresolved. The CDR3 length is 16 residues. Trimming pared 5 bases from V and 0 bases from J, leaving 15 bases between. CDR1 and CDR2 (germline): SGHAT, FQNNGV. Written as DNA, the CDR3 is TGTGCCAGCAGCGCGGTGGGCCTCCCTAGCACAGATACGCAGTATTTT. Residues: CASSAVGLPSTDTQYF.

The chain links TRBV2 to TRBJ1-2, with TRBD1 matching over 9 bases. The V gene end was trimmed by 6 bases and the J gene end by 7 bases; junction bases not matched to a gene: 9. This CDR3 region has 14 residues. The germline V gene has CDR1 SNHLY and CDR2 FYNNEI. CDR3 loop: CASSTGGIQRGYTF. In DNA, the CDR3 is TGTGCCAGCAGCACAGGGGGCATACAACGTGGCTACACCTTC.

DNA of the CDR3: TGTGCCAGCAGTTCCGGACAGGACCAAGAGACCCAGTACTTC. It yields the protein CASSSGQDQETQYF. The chain uses TRBV6-2 or TRBV6-3 and TRBJ2-5; 7 nucleotides align to TRBD1. Trimming removed 4 bases from V and 0 bases from J; junction bases left unmatched: 2. The CDR3 totals 14 residues. Germline CDR1 is MNHEY and CDR2 is SVGEGT.

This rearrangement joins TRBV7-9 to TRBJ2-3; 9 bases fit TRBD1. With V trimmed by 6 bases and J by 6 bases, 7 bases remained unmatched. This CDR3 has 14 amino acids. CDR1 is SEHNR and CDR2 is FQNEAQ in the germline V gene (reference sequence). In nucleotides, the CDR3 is TGTGCCAGCAGGGAGACAGGGGGAGGGGATACGCAGTATTTT. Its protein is CASRETGGGDTQYF. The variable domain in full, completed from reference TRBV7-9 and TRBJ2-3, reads DTGVSQNPRHKITKRGQNVTFRCDPISEHNRLYWYRQTLGQGPEFLTYFQNEAQLEKSRLLSDRFSAERPKGSFSTLEIQRTEQGDSAMYLCASRETGGGDTQYFGPGTRLTVL.

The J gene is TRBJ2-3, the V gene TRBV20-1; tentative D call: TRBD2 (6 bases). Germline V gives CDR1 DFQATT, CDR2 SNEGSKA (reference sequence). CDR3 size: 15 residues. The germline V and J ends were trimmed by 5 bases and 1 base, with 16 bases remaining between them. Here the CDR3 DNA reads TGCAGTGCTGCACCCGGGACTTATCGCACAGATACGCAGTATTTT. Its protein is CSAAPGTYRTDTQYF.

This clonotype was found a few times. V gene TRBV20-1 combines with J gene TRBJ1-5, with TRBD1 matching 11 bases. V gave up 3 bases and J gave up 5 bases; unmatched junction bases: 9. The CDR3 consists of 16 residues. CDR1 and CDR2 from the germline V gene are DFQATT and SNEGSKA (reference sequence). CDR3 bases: TGCAGTGCTAGGAGGGGCGGACAGGGGGCTTATCAGCCCCAGCATTTT. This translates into CSARRGGQGAYQPQHF.

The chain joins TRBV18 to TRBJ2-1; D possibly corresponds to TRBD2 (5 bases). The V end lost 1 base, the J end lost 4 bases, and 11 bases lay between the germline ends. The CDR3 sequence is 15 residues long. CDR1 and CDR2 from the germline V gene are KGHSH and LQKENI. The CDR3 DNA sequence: TGTGCCAGCTCACCACTGAGCGGCCAATACAATGAGCAGTTCTTC. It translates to CASSPLSGQYNEQFF.

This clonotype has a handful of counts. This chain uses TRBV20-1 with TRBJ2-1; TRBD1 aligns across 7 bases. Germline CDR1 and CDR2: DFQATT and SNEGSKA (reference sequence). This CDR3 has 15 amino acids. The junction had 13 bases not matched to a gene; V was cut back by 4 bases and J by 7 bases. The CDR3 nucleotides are TGCAGTGCTACAAGGGGGCCCGTAGCTGGGAATGAGCAGTTCTTC. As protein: CSATRGPVAGNEQFF.

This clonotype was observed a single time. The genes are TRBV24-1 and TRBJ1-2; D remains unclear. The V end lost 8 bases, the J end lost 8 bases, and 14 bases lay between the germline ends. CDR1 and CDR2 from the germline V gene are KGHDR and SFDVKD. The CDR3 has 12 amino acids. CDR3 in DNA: TGTGCCACCAAAAATCTATCTGAGGGCTACACCTTC. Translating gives CATKNLSEGYTF.

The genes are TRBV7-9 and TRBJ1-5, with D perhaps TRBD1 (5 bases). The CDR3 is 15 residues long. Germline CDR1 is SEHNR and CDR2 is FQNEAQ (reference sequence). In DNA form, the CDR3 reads TGTGTCAACAGCTCCCCCCGGGACGACAATCAGCCCCAGCATTTT. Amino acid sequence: CVNSSPRDDNQPQHF.

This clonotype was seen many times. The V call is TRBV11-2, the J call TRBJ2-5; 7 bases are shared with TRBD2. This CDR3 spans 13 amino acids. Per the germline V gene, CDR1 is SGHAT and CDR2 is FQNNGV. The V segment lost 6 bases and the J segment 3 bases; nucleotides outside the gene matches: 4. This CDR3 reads CASRPSGEETQYF. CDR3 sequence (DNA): TGTGCCAGCAGGCCTAGCGGAGAAGAGACCCAGTACTTC.

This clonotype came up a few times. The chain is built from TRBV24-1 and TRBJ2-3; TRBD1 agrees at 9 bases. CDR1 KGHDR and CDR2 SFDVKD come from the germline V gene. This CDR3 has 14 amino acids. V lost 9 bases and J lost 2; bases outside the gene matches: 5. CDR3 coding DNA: TGTGCCACCGCTGGGACAGGGTCCACAGATACGCAGTATTTT. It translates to CATAGTGSTDTQYF.

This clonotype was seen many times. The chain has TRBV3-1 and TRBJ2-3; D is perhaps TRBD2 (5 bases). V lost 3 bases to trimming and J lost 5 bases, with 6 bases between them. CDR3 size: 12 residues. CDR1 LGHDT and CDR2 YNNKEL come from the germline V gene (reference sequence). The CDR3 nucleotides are TGTGCCAGCAGCCAGGGGAGAGATACGCAGTATTTT. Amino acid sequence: CASSQGRDTQYF.

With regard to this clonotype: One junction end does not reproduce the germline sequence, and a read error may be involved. The CDR3 region has the DNA TGTGCCAACAGTTGGAGGGACGGCAATCAGCCCCAGCATTTT. Translation: CANSWRDGNQPQHF. The chain employs TRBV27 and TRBJ1-5; possibly TRBD1 for D (5 bases). Germline-derived CDR1 and CDR2 are MNHEY and SMNVEV (reference sequence). The CDR3 sequence is 14 residues long.

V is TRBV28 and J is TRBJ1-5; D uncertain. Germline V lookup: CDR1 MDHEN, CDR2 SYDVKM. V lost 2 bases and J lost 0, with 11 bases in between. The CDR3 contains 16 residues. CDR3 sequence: CASSLPPPDSNQPQHF. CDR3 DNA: TGTGCCAGCAGTTTACCCCCACCGGATAGCAATCAGCCCCAGCATTTT. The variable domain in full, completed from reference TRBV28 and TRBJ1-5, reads DVKVTQSSRYLVKRTGEKVFLECVQDMDHENMFWYRQDPGLGLRLIYFSYDVKMKEKGDIPEGYSVSREKKERFSLILESASTNQTSMYLCASSLPPPDSNQPQHFGDGTRLSIL.

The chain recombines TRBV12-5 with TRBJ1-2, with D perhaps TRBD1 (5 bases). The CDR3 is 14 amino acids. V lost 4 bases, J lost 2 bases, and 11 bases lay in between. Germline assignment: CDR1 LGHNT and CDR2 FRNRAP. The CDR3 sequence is CASGWGYGNYGYTF. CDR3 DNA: TGTGCTAGTGGTTGGGGGTACGGGAACTATGGCTACACCTTC.

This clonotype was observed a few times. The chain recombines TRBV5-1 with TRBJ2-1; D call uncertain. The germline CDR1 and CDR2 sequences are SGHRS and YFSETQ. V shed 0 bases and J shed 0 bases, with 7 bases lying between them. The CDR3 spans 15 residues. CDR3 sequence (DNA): TGCGCCAGCAGCTTGGAGGTGGGCTCCTACAATGAGCAGTTCTTC. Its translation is CASSLEVGSYNEQFF.

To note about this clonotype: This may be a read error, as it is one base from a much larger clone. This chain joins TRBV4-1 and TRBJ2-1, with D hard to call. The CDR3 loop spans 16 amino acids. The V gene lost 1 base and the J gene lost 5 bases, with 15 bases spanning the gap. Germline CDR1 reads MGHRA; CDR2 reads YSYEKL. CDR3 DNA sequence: TGCGCCAGCAGCCAAGCTCGATGGGCGAGGAACAATGAGCAGTTCTTC. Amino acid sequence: CASSQARWARNNEQFF.

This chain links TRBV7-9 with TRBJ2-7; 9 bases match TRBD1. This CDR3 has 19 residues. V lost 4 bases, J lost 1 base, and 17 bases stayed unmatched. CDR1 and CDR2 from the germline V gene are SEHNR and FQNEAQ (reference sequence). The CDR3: CASSSSLDRGSGNSYEQYF. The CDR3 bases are TGTGCCAGCAGCTCATCCCTAGACAGGGGGTCTGGAAATTCCTACGAGCAGTACTTC.

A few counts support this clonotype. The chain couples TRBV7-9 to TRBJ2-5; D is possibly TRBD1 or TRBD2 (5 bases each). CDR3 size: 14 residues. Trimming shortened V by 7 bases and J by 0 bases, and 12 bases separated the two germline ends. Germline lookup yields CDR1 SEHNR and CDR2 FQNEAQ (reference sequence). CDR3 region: CASNIGTDQETQYF. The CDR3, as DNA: TGTGCCAGCAACATCGGGACGGACCAAGAGACCCAGTACTTC.

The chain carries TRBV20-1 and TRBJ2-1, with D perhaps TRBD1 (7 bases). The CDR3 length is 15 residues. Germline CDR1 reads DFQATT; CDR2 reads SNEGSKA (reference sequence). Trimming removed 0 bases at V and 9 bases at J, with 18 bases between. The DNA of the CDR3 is TGCAGTGCTAGAGATCCCCAGGGGGGTCGGGGTGAGCAGTTCTTC. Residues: CSARDPQGGRGEQFF.

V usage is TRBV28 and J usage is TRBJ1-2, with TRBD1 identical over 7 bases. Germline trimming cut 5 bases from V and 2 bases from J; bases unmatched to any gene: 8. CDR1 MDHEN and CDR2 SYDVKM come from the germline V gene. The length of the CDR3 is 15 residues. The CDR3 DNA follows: TGTGCCAGCAGTACCGGGACAGAGTTAAACTATGGCTACACCTTC. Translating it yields CASSTGTELNYGYTF.

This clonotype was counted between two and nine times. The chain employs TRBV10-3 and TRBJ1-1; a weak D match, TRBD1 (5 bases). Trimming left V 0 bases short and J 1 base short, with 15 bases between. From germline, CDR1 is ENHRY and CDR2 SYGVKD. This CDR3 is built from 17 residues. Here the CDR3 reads CAISESLGVPPNTEAFF. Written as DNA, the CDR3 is TGTGCCATCAGTGAGTCGTTGGGGGTCCCCCCGAACACTGAAGCTTTCTTT.

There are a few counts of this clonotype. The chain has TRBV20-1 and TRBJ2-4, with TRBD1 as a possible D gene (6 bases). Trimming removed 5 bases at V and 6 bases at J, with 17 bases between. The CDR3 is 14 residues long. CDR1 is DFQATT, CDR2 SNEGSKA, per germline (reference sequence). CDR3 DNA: TGCAGTGCTCGCGGACAGACGAGGCTAAACATTCAGTACTTC. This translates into CSARGQTRLNIQYF.

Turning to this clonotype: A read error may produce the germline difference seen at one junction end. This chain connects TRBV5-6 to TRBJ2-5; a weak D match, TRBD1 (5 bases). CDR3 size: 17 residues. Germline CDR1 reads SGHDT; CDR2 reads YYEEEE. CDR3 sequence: CASSFQSGQGWQEAQYF. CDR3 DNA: TGTGCCAGCAGCTTCCAATCGGGCCAGGGTTGGCAAGAGGCCCAGTACTTC.

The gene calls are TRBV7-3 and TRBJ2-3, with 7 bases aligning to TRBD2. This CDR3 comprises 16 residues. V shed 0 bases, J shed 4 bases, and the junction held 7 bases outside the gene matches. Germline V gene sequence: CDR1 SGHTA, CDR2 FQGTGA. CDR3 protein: CASSLTGTTNADTQYF. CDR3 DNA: TGTGCCAGCAGCTTAACCGGGACTACAAACGCAGATACGCAGTATTTT. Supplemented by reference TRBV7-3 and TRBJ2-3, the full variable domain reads GAGVSQTPSNKVTEKGKYVELRCDPISGHTALYWYRQSLGQGPEFLIYFQGTGAADDSGLPNDRFFAVRPEGSVSTLKIQRTERGDSAVYLCASSLTGTTNADTQYFGPGTRLTVL.